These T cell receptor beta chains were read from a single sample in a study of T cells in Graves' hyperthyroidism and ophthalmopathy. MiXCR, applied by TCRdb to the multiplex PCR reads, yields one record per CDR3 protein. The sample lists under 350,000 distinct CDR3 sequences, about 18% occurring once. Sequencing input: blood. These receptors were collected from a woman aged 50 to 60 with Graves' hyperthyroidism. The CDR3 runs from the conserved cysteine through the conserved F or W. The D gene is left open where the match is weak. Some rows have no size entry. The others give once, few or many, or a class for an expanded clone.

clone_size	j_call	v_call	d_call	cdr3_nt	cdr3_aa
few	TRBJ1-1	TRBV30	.	TGTGCCTGGAGCTTCGACCCGAGGACTGAAGCTTTCTTT	CAWSFDPRTEAFF
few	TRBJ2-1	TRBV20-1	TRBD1	TGCAGTGCTCTAGGGGATTACAGGGGGCCCTACAATGAGCAGTTCTTC	CSALGDYRGPYNEQFF
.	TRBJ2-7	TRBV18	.	TGTGCCAGCTCTTACCCCGGCCAGAAGGATAAAATCTGCGTTTACGAGCAGTACTTC	CASSYPGQKDKICVYEQYF
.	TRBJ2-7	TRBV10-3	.	TGTGCCATCAGTGAGACGACTACCTACGAGCAGTACTTC	CAISETTTYEQYF
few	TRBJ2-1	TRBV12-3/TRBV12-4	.	TGTGCCAGCAGTTTAGAGGCCTTTGGGAATGAGCAGTTCTTC	CASSLEAFGNEQFF
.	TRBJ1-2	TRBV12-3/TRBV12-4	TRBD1	TGTGCCAGCAGTTTAACAGGGGTGGGCGGCTACACCTTC	CASSLTGVGGYTF
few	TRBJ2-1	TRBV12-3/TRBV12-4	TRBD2	TGTGCCAGCAGTTCCCCGGCGGGAGGGCCTGCCCGTGAGCAGTTCTTC	CASSSPAGGPAREQFF
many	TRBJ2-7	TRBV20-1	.	TGCAGTGCTAGACGGGGCTACGAGCAGTACTTC	CSARRGYEQYF
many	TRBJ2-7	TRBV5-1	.	TGCGCCAGCAGCTTGGCCTACCAGGGCGCCTACGAGCAGTACTTC	CASSLAYQGAYEQYF
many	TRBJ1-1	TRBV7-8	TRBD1	TGTGCCAGCAGCTCGGGACAGGGTAAGATGCCGAACACTGAAGCTTTCTTT	CASSSGQGKMPNTEAFF
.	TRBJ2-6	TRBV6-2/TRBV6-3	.	TGTGCCAGCGGATACAGAGTCTCTGGGGCCAACGTCCTGACTTTC	CASGYRVSGANVLTF
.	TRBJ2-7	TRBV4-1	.	TGCGCCAGCAGCCAAGACGGTGGGACTCATTCCCCCTACGAGCAGTACTTC	CASSQDGGTHSPYEQYF
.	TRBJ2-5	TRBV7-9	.	TGTGCCAGCAGCTTAGGCCTAACCAAAGATAGTCAGTACTTC	CASSLGLTKDSQYF
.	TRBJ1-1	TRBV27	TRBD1	TGTGCCAGCAGTCATAACCGGGACAGGGGGCAAACTGAAGCTTTCTTT	CASSHNRDRGQTEAFF
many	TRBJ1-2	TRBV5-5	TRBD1	TGTGCCAGCAGCTTGGCGCCAGGGGGCAACTATGGCTACACCTTC	CASSLAPGGNYGYTF
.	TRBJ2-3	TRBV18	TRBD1	TGTGCCAGCTCACCAAAAGGGGGCAGGGGCACAGATACGCAGTATTTT	CASSPKGGRGTDTQYF
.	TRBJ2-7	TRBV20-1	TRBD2	TGCAGTGCTAACCCCGGGACTACTTCCTACGAGCAGTACTTC	CSANPGTTSYEQYF
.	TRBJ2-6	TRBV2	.	TGTGCCAGCTCCGGGGACTCTGGGGCCAACGTCCTGACTTTC	CASSGDSGANVLTF
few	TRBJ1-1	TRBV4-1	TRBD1	TGCGCCAGCAGCCCTCCGGGACAGGTCTCTGAAGCTTTCTTT	CASSPPGQVSEAFF
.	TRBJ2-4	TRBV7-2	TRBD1	TGTGCCAGCAGCTTAAACAGGGGAGCGGTCCGGGGCCAAAACATTCAGTACTTC	CASSLNRGAVRGQNIQYF
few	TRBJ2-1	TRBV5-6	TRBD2	TGTGCCAGCAGCTTGTTAAGCGGGGGGTTCTACAATGAGCAGTTCTTC	CASSLLSGGFYNEQFF
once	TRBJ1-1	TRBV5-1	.	TGCGCCAGCAGCCGAAGTGGGGGGCTGACCACTGAAGCTTTCTTT	CASSRSGGLTTEAFF
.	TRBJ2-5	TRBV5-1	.	TGCGCCAGCAGCTTGTATGGCGAGGAAGAGACCCAGTACTTC	CASSLYGEEETQYF
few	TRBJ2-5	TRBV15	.	TGTGCCACCAGCGGTGGACAGACCTACCAAGAGACCCAGTACTTC	CATSGGQTYQETQYF
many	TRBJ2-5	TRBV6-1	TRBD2	TGTGCCAGCAGTGATTGGGTAGCGGGGGGGCAAGAGACCCAGTACTTC	CASSDWVAGGQETQYF
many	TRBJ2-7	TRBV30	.	TGTGCCTGGAGTTGGGGACCCTCCGAGCAGTACTTC	CAWSWGPSEQYF
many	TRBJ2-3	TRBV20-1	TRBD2	TGCAGTGCTAAAGCGGGGGGTTCCACAGATACGCAGTATTTT	CSAKAGGSTDTQYF
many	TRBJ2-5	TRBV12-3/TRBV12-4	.	TGTGCCAGCACCGCTGGAGGTAAAGAGACCCAGTACTTC	CASTAGGKETQYF
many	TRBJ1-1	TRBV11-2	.	TGTGCCAGCAGCTTAGGAAGGGTAGCTTTCTTT	CASSLGRVAFF
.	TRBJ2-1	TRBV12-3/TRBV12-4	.	TGTGCCAGCAGTAGGGGGATCCTCAATGAGCAGTTCTTC	CASSRGILNEQFF
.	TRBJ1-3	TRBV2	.	TGTGCCAGCACCGCGTCCCCGGTTTTTGGAAACACCATATATTTT	CASTASPVFGNTIYF
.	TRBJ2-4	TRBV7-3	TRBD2	TGTGCCAGCAGCCATACCGGGACTAGGGGGAACATTCAGTACTTC	CASSHTGTRGNIQYF
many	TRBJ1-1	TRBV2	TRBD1	TGTGCCAGCATTAGACAGGGAGCTTTCTTT	CASIRQGAFF
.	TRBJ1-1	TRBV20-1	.	TGCAGTGCTAGAGATCACCCCGACAGCCTCACTGAAGCTTTCTTT	CSARDHPDSLTEAFF
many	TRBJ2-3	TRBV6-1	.	TGTGCCAGCAGTGATTCCGGCCCTTCCACAGATACGCAGTATTTT	CASSDSGPSTDTQYF
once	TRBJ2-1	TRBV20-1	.	TGCAGTCTTAGAGGGGGGCTAGCCAAAACTCATGAGCAGTTCTTC	CSLRGGLAKTHEQFF
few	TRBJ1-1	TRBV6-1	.	TGTGCCAGCAGGGGTACGGGGAACTTTTTGACCTCTTCGGAAGCTTTCTTT	CASRGTGNFLTSSEAFF
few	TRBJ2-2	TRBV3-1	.	TGTGCCAGCAGCCAAGGGGGATGGACCGGGGAGCTGGTTTTT	CASSQGGWTGELVF
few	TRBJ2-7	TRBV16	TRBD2	TGTGCCAGCAGCCAATCGGGGCTAGCGGGTCCTAGAAGGGAGCAGTACTTC	CASSQSGLAGPRREQYF
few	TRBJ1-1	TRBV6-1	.	TGTGCCAGCAGTGTGACGAACACTGAAGCTTTCTTT	CASSVTNTEAFF